The sequence of this T cell receptor (beta chain) was determined in a study of CD8 T cells in ankylosing spondylitis. Study outcomes and limitations: With a CD8+ phenotype, disease-linked clones were relatively rare in peripheral blood. A TCR beta motif made of roughly eight highly homologous variants seemed typical of ankylosing spondylitis blood. Significant enrichment of disease-linked clones was reportedly seen in matched ankylosing spondylitis synovial fluid.

Germline V gene sequence: CDR1 MNHNS, CDR2 SASEGT. This CDR3 has 10 residues. With 8 bases removed from V and 15 bases from J, the gap between germline ends came to 14 bases. This clonotype was recorded a few times. Antigen: not known. Quantitative 5'-RACE with molecular barcodes generated TCR beta libraries. MiXCR was run by TCRdb on the 5' RACE reads, yielding one entry per CDR3 protein. This sample carries more than 300,000 distinct CDR3 sequences, 7% to 9% of them seen once, and the ten largest clones take 14% to 15%. The chain uses TRBV6-1 and TRBJ2-1; unclear D gene. The source material was blood, either unsorted or a sorted T cell fraction (not recorded which). This receptor was obtained from a male donor with ankylosing spondylitis. This CDR3 reads CASGWGSVFF. DNA of the CDR3: TGTGCCAGCGGTTGGGGTTCGGTGTTCTTC.